This T cell receptor (beta chain) was sequenced in a study of blood T cell repertoires in COVID-19 (dated by TCRdb to about 2020). Study-level background: The collaborator samples originated in the United States, Italy and Spain and spanned the acute and convalescent phases of COVID-19. The prospective study material was composed of cDNA or gDNA derived from T cells, B-cell-depleted T cells, or PBMCs. The dataset comprised deeply sampled blood TCRbeta repertoires from subjects exposed to, actively infected with, or recovered from COVID-19. The repertoires were released in a freely available public database meant as a resource for research on the immune response to SARS-CoV-2. Samples were obtained from the ongoing ImmuneRACE study (first 160 participants) and from 1,254 subjects provided by 6 global collaborators. Nearly every sample came with metadata listing a de-identified subject ID, COVID-19 status, age in years and sex. Where available, HLA class I and class II types were obtained from metadata supplied by the sample provider rather than from assay-based typing. The research as a whole found: Clinical and demographic metadata were provided uncurated, with the amount varying by source and participant.

TCRbeta CDR3 regions were amplified from genomic DNA by means of the immunoSEQ Assay, a bias-controlled multiplex PCR. From the authors' description of their analysis: Within the assay, amplification of reference gene primers was used to estimate how many nucleated cells each sample contained. Sequence reads were collapsed and filtered to measure the absolute abundance of every unique TCRbeta CDR3 rearrangement. For each sample, productive Simpson clonality was calculated by taking the square root of Simpson's diversity index across productive rearrangements. Not all clones reach the TCRdb copy of this immuneACCESS table, which keeps in-frame sequences only. Checked studies attribute under half of the gap to unresolved V genes and leave the rest unexplained. That table furnishes V, J and clone size, whereas the DNA furnished D and trimming. The sample table contains under 300,000 clones; only one count was recorded for roughly 93% of them. The top ten clonotypes cover about 2.3% of the sample.

Details on this clone: The target of this receptor is not known. No clone much larger than this one lies a single base away; base qualities are absent.

Participants in the prospective study were enrolled through a virtual design, were aged roughly 18 to 100 years, and lived in 24 United States geographic areas. In the prospective study, cohorts were assigned on the basis of participant-reported clinical history obtained from a screening survey and a study questionnaire. Each participant in the prospective study had whole blood, serum and a nasopharyngeal or oropharyngeal swab collected by mobile phlebotomists. Over a roughly 2-month period, participants in the prospective study had the option of providing additional blood draws and questionnaires. Before DNA extraction, prospective study blood samples were shipped either frozen or at room temperature. CDR1 and CDR2 are drawn from the germline V gene: SQVTM, ANQGSEA. The CDR3 numbers 14 residues from cysteine through phenylalanine. This entry keeps only the CDR3 DNA: 42 bases, framed from base 1. Deletion took 4 bases off V and 5 bases off J, with a span of 15 bases between the germline ends.

The rearrangement joined TRBV29-1 to TRBJ2-1, with no confidently assigned D gene. The sample consisted of PBMCs or T cells enriched from blood (not recorded which). This receptor was taken from a woman in her thirties or forties with acute COVID-19. The DNA sequence is given as TGCAGCGTTGCGGGTCGAACGAGTGACAATGAGCAGTTCTTC. Its protein is CSVAGRTSDNEQFF.